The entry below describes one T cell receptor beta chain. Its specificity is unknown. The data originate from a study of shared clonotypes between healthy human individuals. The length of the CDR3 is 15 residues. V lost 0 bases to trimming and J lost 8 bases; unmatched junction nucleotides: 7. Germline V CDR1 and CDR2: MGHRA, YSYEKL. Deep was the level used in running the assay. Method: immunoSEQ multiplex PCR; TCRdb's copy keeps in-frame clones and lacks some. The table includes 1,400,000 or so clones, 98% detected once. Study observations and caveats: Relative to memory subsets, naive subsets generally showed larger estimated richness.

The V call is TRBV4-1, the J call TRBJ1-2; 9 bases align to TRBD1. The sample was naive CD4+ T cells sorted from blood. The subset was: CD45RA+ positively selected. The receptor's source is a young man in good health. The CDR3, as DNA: TGCGCCAGCAGCCAAGATTGGGGGACAGGGTACGGCTACACCTTC. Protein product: CASSQDWGTGYGYTF.